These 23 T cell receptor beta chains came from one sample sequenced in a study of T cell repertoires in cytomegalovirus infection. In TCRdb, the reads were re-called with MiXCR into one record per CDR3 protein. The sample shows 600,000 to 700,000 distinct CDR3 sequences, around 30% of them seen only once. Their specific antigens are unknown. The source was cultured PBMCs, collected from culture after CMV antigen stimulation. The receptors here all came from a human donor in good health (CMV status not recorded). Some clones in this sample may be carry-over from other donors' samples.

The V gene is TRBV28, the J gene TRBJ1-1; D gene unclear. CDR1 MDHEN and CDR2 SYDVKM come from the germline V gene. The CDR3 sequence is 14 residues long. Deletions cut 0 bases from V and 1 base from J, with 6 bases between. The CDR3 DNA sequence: TGTGCCAGCAGTTTATGGGCGGCGAACACTGAAGCTTTCTTT. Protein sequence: CASSLWAANTEAFF.

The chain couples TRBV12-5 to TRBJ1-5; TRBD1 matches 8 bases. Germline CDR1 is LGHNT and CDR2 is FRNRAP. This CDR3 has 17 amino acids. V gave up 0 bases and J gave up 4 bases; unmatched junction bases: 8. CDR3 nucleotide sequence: TGTGCTAGTGGTTTGGTAACCGGACAGGGCTTAAATCAGCCCCAGCATTTT. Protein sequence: CASGLVTGQGLNQPQHF.

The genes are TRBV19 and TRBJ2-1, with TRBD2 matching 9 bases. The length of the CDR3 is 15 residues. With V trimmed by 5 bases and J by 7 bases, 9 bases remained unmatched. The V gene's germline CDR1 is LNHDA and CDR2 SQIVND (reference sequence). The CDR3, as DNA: TGTGCCAGTAGTCCCATAGCGGGAGAGGCTAATGAGCAGTTCTTC. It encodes CASSPIAGEANEQFF.

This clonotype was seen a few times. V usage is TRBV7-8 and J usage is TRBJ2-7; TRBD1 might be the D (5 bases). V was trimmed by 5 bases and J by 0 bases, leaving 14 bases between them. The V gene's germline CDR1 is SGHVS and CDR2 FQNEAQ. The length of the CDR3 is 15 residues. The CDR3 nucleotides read TGTGCCAGCAGCCCCAGGGAAAGGAGCTCCTACGAGCAGTACTTC. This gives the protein CASSPRERSSYEQYF.

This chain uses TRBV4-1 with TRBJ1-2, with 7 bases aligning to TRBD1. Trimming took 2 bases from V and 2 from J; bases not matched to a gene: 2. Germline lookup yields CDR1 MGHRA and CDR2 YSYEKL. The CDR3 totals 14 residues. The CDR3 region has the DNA TGCGCCAGCAGCCAATCACAGGGGAACTATGGCTACACCTTC. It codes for CASSQSQGNYGYTF.

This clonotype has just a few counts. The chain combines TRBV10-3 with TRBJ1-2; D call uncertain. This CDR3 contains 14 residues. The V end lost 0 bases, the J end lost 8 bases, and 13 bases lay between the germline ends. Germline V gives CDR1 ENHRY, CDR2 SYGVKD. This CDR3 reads CAISESRTELGYTF. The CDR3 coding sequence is TGTGCCATCAGTGAGTCGAGGACCGAGTTGGGCTACACCTTC.

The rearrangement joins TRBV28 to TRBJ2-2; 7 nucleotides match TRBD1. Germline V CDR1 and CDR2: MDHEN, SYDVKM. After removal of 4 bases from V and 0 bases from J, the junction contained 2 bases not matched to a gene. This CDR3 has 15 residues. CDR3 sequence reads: CASSSGTANTGELFF. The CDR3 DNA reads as TGTGCCAGCAGTTCCGGGACAGCGAACACCGGGGAGCTGTTTTTT.

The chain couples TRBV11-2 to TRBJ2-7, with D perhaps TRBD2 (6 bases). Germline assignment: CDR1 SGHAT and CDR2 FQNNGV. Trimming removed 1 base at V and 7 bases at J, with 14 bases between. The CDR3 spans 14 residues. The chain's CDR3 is CASSLGRSGREQYF. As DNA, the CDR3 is TGTGCCAGCAGCTTAGGAAGGTCGGGGAGGGAGCAGTACTTC.

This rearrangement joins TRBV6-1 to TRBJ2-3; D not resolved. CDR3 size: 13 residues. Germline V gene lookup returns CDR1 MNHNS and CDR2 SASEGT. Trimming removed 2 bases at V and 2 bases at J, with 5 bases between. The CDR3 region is CASSEQHTDTQYF. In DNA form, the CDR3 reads TGTGCCAGCAGTGAACAGCACACAGATACGCAGTATTTT.

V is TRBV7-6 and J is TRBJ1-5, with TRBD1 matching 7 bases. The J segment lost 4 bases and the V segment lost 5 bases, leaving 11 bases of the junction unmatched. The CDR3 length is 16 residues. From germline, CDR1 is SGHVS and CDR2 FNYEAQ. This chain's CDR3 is CASSPPDRRNNQPQHF. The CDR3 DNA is TGTGCCAGCAGCCCACCGGACAGGCGAAATAATCAGCCCCAGCATTTT.

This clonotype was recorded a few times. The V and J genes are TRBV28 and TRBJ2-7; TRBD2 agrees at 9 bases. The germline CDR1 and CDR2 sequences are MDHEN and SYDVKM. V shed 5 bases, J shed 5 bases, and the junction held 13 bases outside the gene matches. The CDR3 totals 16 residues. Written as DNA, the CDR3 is TGTGCCAGCAGTCCCATCCGCAGCGGGGGGTTCGACGAGCAGTACTTC. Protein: CASSPIRSGGFDEQYF.

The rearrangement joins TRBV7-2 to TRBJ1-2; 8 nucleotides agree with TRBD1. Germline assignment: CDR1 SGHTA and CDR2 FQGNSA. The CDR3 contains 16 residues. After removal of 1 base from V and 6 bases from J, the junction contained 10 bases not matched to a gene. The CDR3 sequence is CASSLEAAGGAHGYTF. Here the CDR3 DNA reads TGTGCCAGCAGCTTAGAGGCGGCAGGGGGCGCCCATGGCTACACCTTC.

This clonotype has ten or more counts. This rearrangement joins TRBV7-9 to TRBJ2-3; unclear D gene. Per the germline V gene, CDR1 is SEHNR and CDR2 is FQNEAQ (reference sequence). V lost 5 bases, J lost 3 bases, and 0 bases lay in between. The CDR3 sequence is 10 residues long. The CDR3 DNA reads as TGTGCCAGCAGCACAGATACGCAGTATTTT. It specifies CASSTDTQYF.

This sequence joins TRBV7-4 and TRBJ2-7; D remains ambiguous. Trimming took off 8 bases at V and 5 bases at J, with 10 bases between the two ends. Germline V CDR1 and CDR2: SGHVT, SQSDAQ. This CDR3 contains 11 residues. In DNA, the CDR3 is TGTGCCAGCCCTGACCTTAACGAGCAGTACTTC. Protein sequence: CASPDLNEQYF.

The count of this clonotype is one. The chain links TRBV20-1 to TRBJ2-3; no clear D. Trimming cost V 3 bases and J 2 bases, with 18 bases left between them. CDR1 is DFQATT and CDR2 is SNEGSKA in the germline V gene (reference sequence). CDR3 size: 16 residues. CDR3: CSASSGGITFTDTQYF. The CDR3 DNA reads TGCAGTGCTAGTTCCGGCGGCATAACCTTCACAGATACGCAGTATTTT.

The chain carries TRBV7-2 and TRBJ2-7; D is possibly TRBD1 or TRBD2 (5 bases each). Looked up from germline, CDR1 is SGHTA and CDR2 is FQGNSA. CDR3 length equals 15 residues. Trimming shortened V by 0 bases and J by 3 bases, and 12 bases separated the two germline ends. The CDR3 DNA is TGTGCCAGCAGCTTAGCCCCCGGGGCGGACTACGAGCAGTACTTC. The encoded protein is CASSLAPGADYEQYF.

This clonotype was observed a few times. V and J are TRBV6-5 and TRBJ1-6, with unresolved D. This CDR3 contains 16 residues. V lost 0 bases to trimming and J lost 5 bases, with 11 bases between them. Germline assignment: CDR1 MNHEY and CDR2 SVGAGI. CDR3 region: CASSYSWQLNNSPLHF. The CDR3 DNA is TGTGCCAGCAGTTACTCGTGGCAGTTAAATAATTCACCCCTCCACTTT.

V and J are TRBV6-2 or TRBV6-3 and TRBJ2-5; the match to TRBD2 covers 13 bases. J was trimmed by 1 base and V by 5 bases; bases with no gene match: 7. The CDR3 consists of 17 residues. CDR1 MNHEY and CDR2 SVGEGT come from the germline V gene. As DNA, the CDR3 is TGTGCCAGCAGTACACAGACTAGCGGGGGGTTCCAAGAGACCCAGTACTTC. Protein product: CASSTQTSGGFQETQYF.

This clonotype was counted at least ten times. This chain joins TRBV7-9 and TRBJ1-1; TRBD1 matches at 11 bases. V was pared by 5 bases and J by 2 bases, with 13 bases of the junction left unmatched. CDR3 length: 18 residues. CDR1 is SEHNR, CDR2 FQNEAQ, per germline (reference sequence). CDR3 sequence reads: CASSKIRTGGARNTEAFF. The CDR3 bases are TGTGCCAGCAGCAAAATTAGGACAGGGGGCGCGAGAAACACTGAAGCTTTCTTT.

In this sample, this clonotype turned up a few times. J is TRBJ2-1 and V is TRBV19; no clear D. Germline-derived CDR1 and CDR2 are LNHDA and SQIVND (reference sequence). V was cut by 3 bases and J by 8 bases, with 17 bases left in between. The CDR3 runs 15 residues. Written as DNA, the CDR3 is TGTGCCAGTAGTATTATTGTAGCCCGTAAGGATGAGCAGTTCTTC. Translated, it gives CASSIIVARKDEQFF. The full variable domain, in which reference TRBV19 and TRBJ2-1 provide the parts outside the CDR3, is DGGITQSPKYLFRKEGQNVTLSCEQNLNHDAMYWYRQDPGQGLRLIYYSQIVNDFQKGDIAEGYSVSREKKESFPLTVTSAQKNPTAFYLCASSIIVARKDEQFFGPGTRLTVL.

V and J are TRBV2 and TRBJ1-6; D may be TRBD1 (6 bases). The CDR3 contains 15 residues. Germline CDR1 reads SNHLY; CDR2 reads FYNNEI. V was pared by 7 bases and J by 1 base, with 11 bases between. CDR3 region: CASTLDRSYNSPLHF. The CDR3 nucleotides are TGTGCCAGCACGCTGGACAGATCCTATAATTCACCCCTCCACTTT.

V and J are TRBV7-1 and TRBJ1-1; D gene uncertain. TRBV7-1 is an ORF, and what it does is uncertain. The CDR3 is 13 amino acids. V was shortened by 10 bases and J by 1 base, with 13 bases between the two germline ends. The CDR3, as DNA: TGTGCCAACTGCACGCGGCCGAACACTGAAGCTTTCTTT. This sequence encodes CANCTRPNTEAFF.

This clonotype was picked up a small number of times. The DNA for the CDR3 is TGTGCCAGCAGTTTGGACTGGAGCGATGAGCAGTTCTTC. As protein: CASSLDWSDEQFF. The gene calls are TRBV12-3 or TRBV12-4 and TRBJ2-1; tentatively, D is TRBD2 (5 bases). Trimming pared 3 bases from V and 8 bases from J, leaving 11 bases between. The CDR3 is 13 residues long.